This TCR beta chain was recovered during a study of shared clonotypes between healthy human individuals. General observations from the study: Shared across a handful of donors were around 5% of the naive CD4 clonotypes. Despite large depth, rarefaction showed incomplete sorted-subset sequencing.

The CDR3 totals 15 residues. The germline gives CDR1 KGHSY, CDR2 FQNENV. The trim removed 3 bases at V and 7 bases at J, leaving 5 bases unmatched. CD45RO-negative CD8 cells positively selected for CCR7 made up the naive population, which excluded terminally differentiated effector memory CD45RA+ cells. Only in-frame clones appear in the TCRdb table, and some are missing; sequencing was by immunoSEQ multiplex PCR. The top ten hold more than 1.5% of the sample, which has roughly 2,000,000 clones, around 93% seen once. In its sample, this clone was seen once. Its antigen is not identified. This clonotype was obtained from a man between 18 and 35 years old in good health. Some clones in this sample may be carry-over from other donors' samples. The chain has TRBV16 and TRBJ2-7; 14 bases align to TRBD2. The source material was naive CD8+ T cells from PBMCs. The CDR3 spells CASSHAGTSGREQYF. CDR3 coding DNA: TGTGCCAGCAGCCACGCAGGGACTAGCGGGAGAGAGCAGTACTTC.